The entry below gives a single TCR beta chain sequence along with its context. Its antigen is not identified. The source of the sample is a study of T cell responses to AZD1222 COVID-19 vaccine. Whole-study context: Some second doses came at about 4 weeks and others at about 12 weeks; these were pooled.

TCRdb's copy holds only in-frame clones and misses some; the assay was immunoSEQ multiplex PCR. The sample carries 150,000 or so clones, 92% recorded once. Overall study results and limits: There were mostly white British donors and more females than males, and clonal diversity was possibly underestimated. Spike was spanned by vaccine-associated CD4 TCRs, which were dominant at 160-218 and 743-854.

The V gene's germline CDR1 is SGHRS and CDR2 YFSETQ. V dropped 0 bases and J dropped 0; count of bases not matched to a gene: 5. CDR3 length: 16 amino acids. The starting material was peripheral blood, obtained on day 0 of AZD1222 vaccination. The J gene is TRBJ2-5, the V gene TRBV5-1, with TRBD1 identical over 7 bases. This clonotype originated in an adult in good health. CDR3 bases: TGCGCCAGCAGCTTGGCGGACAGGCCTTACCAAGAGACCCAGTACTTC. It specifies CASSLADRPYQETQYF.